Sequencing of this T cell receptor (beta chain) was carried out in a study of cytomegalovirus exposure and HLA in healthy donors. 13 Jbeta primers and 60 Vbeta primers were used for the PCR. Method: immunoSEQ multiplex PCR; TCRdb's copy keeps in-frame clones and lacks some. The table shows about 210,000 clones, with around 83% occurring only once. The sequence was obtained from a girl aged 2 to 10 in good health and CMV-seronegative. Sample: PBMCs.

In DNA, the CDR3 is TGCAGCGCCACAAGCACAGGGGGAGTATTGGATACGCAGTATTTT. This codes for CSATSTGGVLDTQYF. This chain joins TRBV29-1 and TRBJ2-3; 8 bases fit TRBD1. This CDR3 has 15 amino acids. The V segment lost 7 bases and the J segment 6 bases; nucleotides outside the gene matches: 15. Per germline, CDR1 SQVTM and CDR2 ANQGSEA.